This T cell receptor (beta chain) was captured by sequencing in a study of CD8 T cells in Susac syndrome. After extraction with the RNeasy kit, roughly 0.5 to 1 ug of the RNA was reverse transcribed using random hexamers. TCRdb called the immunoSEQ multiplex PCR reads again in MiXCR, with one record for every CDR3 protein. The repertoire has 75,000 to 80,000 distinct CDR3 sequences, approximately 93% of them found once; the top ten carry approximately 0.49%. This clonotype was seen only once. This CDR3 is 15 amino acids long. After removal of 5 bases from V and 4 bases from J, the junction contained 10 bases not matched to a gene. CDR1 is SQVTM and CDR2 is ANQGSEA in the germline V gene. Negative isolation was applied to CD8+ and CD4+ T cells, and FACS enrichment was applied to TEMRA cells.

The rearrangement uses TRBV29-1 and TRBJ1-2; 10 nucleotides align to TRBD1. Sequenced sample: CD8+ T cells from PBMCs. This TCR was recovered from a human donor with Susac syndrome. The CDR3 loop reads CSVPVDRGRAYGYTF. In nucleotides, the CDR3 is TGCAGCGTTCCAGTAGACAGGGGGCGAGCCTATGGCTACACCTTC.